Below, 18 T cell receptor beta chains from the same sample are listed, as sequenced in a study of OX40 agonist ivuxolimab in advanced cancers. The protocol was immunoSEQ multiplex PCR, while the TCRdb copy is restricted to in-frame clones and leaves out a portion. The data hold tens of thousands of clones, with 75% to 85% observed a single time. This material consisted of CD4+ or CD8+ T cells sorted from blood, taken in a trial of the OX40 agonist ivuxolimab. Source of these receptors: an adult with an advanced solid tumor such as melanoma, head and neck, liver or kidney cancer.

This chain joins TRBV13 and TRBJ1-2; D is undetermined. The CDR3 runs to 12 residues. CDR1 and CDR2 from the germline V gene are PRHDT and FYEKMQ (reference sequence). Trimming took off 0 bases at V and 7 bases at J, with 6 bases between the two ends. CDR3: CASSLGDFGYTF. In nucleotides, the CDR3 is TGTGCCAGCAGCTTAGGCGATTTTGGCTACACCTTC. The variable domain in full, completed from reference TRBV13 and TRBJ1-2, reads AAGVIQSPRHLIKEKRETATLKCYPIPRHDTVYWYQQGPGQDPQFLISFYEKMQSDKGSIPDRFSAQQFSDYHSELNMSSLELGDSALYFCASSLGDFGYTFGSGTRLTVV.

The chain employs TRBV18 and TRBJ2-2; D is unresolved. The CDR3 has 14 residues. Trimming shortened V by 6 bases and J by 5 bases, and 13 bases separated the two germline ends. CDR1 is KGHSH and CDR2 is LQKENI in the germline V gene. The CDR3 reads CASSRDQETGELFF. In nucleotides, the CDR3 is TGTGCCAGCTCGCGCGACCAAGAGACCGGGGAGCTGTTTTTT.

The J gene is TRBJ2-2, the V gene TRBV9; TRBD2 matches at 9 bases. Germline V gene data show CDR1 as SGDLS and CDR2 as YYNGEE. This CDR3 has 15 residues. The junction had 5 bases not matched to a gene; V was cut back by 5 bases and J by 3 bases. The CDR3 DNA sequence: TGTGCCAGCAGTGAGAAGCGGGGGGACACCGGGGAGCTGTTTTTT. Its translation: CASSEKRGDTGELFF.

In this sample, this clone turned up a few times. The chain carries TRBV21-1 and TRBJ2-3; TRBD2 is taken as the D call from the table, unchecked against the DNA. TRBV21-1 is recorded as a pseudogene. The CDR3 contains 21 residues. CDR3 sequence: CASSKRSGSRKRSGAGDTQYF. CDR3 nucleotide sequence: TGTGCCAGCAGCAAACGAAGCGGGAGTAGGAAAAGGAGTGGGGCTGGGGATACGCAGTATTTT.

V usage is TRBV5-6 and J usage is TRBJ2-7; 8 nucleotides align to TRBD1. CDR3 length: 16 amino acids. The J segment lost 0 bases and the V segment lost 3 bases, leaving 8 bases of the junction unmatched. CDR1 and CDR2 from the germline V gene are SGHDT and YYEEEE. As DNA, the CDR3 is TGTGCCAGCAGCTCCCCAGGGGGCCCACTCTCCTACGAGCAGTACTTC. Translation: CASSSPGGPLSYEQYF.

The chain has TRBV18 and TRBJ1-1; perhaps TRBD1 as D (6 bases). CDR3 length: 15 residues. The V and J ends lost 3 bases and 1 base respectively, with 12 bases between them. Germline V gives CDR1 KGHSH, CDR2 LQKENI. The CDR3 region has the DNA TGTGCCAGCTCACCGGGGGGGGCACAGAACACTGAAGCTTTCTTT. Encoded protein: CASSPGGAQNTEAFF.

The chain combines TRBV19 with TRBJ1-5; TRBD1 aligns across 7 bases. Germline V lookup: CDR1 LNHDA, CDR2 SQIVND (reference sequence). V trimming: 2 bases; J trimming: 4 bases; junction bases outside the gene matches: 8. This CDR3 has 16 residues. CDR3 residues: CASSINPDRKNQPQHF. The DNA for the CDR3 is TGTGCCAGTAGTATAAACCCGGACAGGAAAAATCAGCCCCAGCATTTT.

The chain has TRBV9 and TRBJ2-2; 7 bases are shared with TRBD1. There are 15 residues in the CDR3. CDR1 is SGDLS, CDR2 YYNGEE, per germline. The J segment lost 1 base and the V segment lost 4 bases, leaving 4 bases of the junction unmatched. This CDR3 is CASSFGTVNTGELFF. CDR3 sequence (DNA): TGTGCCAGCAGCTTCGGGACAGTGAACACCGGGGAGCTGTTTTTT. Variable domain in full (rest from reference TRBV9 and TRBJ2-2): DSGVTQTPKHLITATGQRVTLRCSPRSGDLSVYWYQQSLDQGLQFLIQYYNGEERAKGNILERFSAQQFPDLHSELNLSSLELGDSALYFCASSFGTVNTGELFFGEGSRLTVL.

The rearrangement uses TRBV5-5 and TRBJ1-2; D unresolved. The CDR3 consists of 12 residues. In germline, CDR1 is SGHKS, CDR2 YYEKEE (reference sequence). Deletions cut 4 bases from V and 8 bases from J, with 12 bases between. CDR3 nucleotide sequence: TGTGCCAGCAGCCCTGACATTCGCGGCTACACCTTC. It encodes CASSPDIRGYTF.

The CDR3 sequence is CATSRDPRTGAGNTIYF. CDR3 bases: TGTGCCACCAGCAGGGACCCCCGGACAGGGGCAGGAAACACCATATATTTT. The chain joins TRBV15 to TRBJ1-3; 9 bases agree with TRBD1. Germline loops: CDR1 LNHNV, CDR2 YYDKDF (reference sequence). The CDR3 sequence is 17 residues long. V lost 3 bases to trimming and J lost 4 bases; unmatched junction nucleotides: 10.

J is TRBJ2-7 and V is TRBV4-1, with 12 bases that match TRBD2. CDR1 is MGHRA, CDR2 YSYEKL, per germline. After removal of 4 bases from V and 2 bases from J, the junction contained 6 bases not matched to a gene. CDR3 size: 16 residues. CDR3 coding DNA: TGCGCCAGCAGCCGACAGCCTAGCGGGGGGGCCTACGAGCAGTACTTC. Translating gives CASSRQPSGGAYEQYF.

This clone was detected a few times. The DNA of the CDR3 is TGTGCCAGCAGCTTCCGAGGTAGCGGGGGCCAAGAGACCCAGTACTTC. This codes for CASSFRGSGGQETQYF. This chain joins TRBV7-2 and TRBJ2-5; 9 bases fit TRBD2. Germline CDR1 and CDR2: SGHTA and FQGNSA. The V segment lost 3 bases and the J segment 1 base; nucleotides outside the gene matches: 6. The CDR3 contains 16 residues.

The rearrangement links TRBV6-5 to TRBJ1-5; D is uncertain. Between the trimmed V and J ends, which lost 6 bases and 3 bases, there was a span of 12 bases. The CDR3 sequence is 14 residues long. Germline CDR1 reads MNHEY; CDR2 reads SVGAGI. The CDR3 region is CASRSVRFNQPQHF. DNA of the CDR3: TGTGCCAGCAGAAGTGTTAGATTCAATCAGCCCCAGCATTTT.

The rearrangement links TRBV5-1 to TRBJ2-6; D perhaps matches TRBD2 (6 bases). The length of the CDR3 is 17 residues. Deletions cut 10 bases from V and 0 bases from J, with 20 bases between. Germline V gene lookup returns CDR1 SGHRS and CDR2 YFSETQ. The CDR3 region has the DNA TGCGCCGGATCCACCGGGACTCTAAGCTCTGGGGCCAACGTCCTGACTTTC. This translates into CAGSTGTLSSGANVLTF. Combining the CDR3 with reference TRBV5-1 and TRBJ2-6 gives the whole variable domain KAGVTQTPRYLIKTRGQQVTLSCSPISGHRSVSWYQQTPGQGLQFLFEYFSETQRNKGNFPGRFSGRQFSNSRSEMNVSTLELGDSALYLCAGSTGTLSSGANVLTFGAGSRLTVL.

The V call is TRBV18, the J call TRBJ1-1, with a possible D match to TRBD1 (5 bases). The CDR3 is 13 residues long. With 2 bases removed from V and 3 bases from J, the gap between germline ends came to 7 bases. Germline CDR1 is KGHSH and CDR2 is LQKENI. CDR3 coding DNA: TGTGCCAGCTCACCAATGGGGGACACTGAAGCTTTCTTT. Its translation: CASSPMGDTEAFF.

The J gene is TRBJ1-4, the V gene TRBV5-1; D gene uncertain. Trimming cost V 0 bases and J 2 bases, with 11 bases left between them. The CDR3 is 16 residues long. Germline V gene lookup returns CDR1 SGHRS and CDR2 YFSETQ. CDR3 nucleotide sequence: TGCGCCAGCAGCTTGGCCGGTGGACGGACTAATGAAAAACTGTTTTTT. Its protein product is CASSLAGGRTNEKLFF.

This clone was recorded a few times. The chain combines TRBV30 with TRBJ1-2, with D possibly TRBD1 on 6 matching bases. Looked up from germline, CDR1 is GTSNPN and CDR2 is SVGIG (reference sequence). CDR3 length: 17 amino acids. The V and J ends lost 5 bases and 5 bases respectively, with 27 bases between them. The CDR3 DNA follows: TGTGCCTGGGAAAGGGGGGTATACAGGGCCGGACGATATGGCTACACCTTC. Encoded protein: CAWERGVYRAGRYGYTF.

The chain joins TRBV18 to TRBJ1-1; tentatively, D is TRBD1 (6 bases). V was cut by 4 bases and J by 6 bases, with 18 bases left in between. Germline CDR1 is KGHSH and CDR2 is LQKENI. The CDR3 spans 15 residues. The DNA of the CDR3 is TGTGCCAGCTCACTCAGGGGACGGGGGGATGCTGAAGCTTTCTTT. This codes for CASSLRGRGDAEAFF.